This TCR beta chain emerged from a study of cytomegalovirus exposure and HLA in healthy donors. The wider study: Across 300 to 400 genotyped donors, 65% to 90% landed in the Caucasian-associated ancestry cluster.

The CDR3 spans 11 residues. CDR1 is DFQATT, CDR2 SNEGSKA, per germline (reference sequence). With regard to this clone: Its specificity is not known.

Study-wide results and caveats: Reports credit the classifier with highly specific, highly sensitive diagnosis of cytomegalovirus status. Presence/absence analyses supposed approximately even sequencing depth among donors. A further, later analysis showed that HLA-associated TCR beta chains (compared with equally common others) were more clonally expanded.

Use of 60 Vbeta and 13 Jbeta primers characterized the PCR. Sequencing was performed with immunoSEQ multiplex PCR; in TCRdb, only in-frame clones are kept and a portion is missing. The top ten clones hold about 3.9% of a sample with 100,000 to 150,000 clones, roughly 80% of them seen once. The TCR was taken from a woman aged 40 to 50 in good health and CMV-seropositive. The chain joins TRBV20-1 to TRBJ2-5; the D is unclear. The closer fit of TRBJ2-7 to the DNA end suggests the J call may be wrong. The sequenced material came from PBMCs. This CDR3 is CSARSLYEQYF. Here the CDR3 DNA reads TGCAGTGCTAGGTCACTCTACGAGCAGTACTTC.